These T cell receptor beta chains were read from a single sample in a study of T-cell memory formation after mild COVID-19. One entry per CDR3 protein results from TCRdb running MiXCR on the 5' RACE reads. Seen here are fewer than 40,000 distinct CDR3 sequences, over 10% observed once, and the top ten hold about 32%. Sequenced material: PBMCs or a T cell subset sorted from them (not recorded which). Receptors were obtained from a man younger than 35 who had mild COVID-19 (a few samples of this study predate the infection). Cell type and time point are not known. Each CDR3 is given with its conserved first and last residue. Each record gives: V gene, clone size, J gene, D gene, CDR3 protein, CDR3 DNA. A D gene is named only where the DNA matches it firmly. A clone size is listed for some rows: how often the clone was seen (once, few, many), or a class if it is expanded.

TRBV5-4	many	TRBJ2-2	TRBD2	CASSLGAGAGELFF	TGTGCCAGCAGCTTGGGAGCGGGGGCCGGGGAGCTGTTTTTT
TRBV12-3/TRBV12-4	medium-sized	TRBJ2-2	.	CASTHLRNINTGELFF	TGTGCCAGCACACACCTTCGGAACATCAACACCGGGGAGCTGTTTTTT
TRBV5-1	many	TRBJ2-1	.	CASSLAGTSSYNEQFF	TGCGCCAGCAGCCTGGCTGGGACTTCCTCCTACAATGAGCAGTTCTTC
TRBV19	few	TRBJ2-6	.	CASEKQTGANVLTF	TGTGCCAGTGAGAAACAAACTGGGGCCAACGTCCTGACTTTC
TRBV25-1	many	TRBJ1-6	.	CASSELRGTDNSPLHF	TGTGCCAGCAGTGAATTAAGGGGGACTGATAATTCACCCCTCCACTTT
TRBV7-2	many	TRBJ1-5	.	CASGSGRNQPQHF	TGTGCCAGCGGTTCGGGGCGCAATCAGCCCCAGCATTTT
TRBV7-7	many	TRBJ2-1	TRBD2	CASSPTSGVSSYNEQFF	TGTGCCAGCAGCCCTACTAGCGGGGTAAGCTCCTACAATGAGCAGTTCTTC
TRBV10-3	.	TRBJ1-1	.	CAINSLGTVRTEAFF	TGTGCCATCAATTCCCTCGGGACGGTGAGGACTGAAGCTTTCTTT
TRBV20-1	many	TRBJ1-5	TRBD1	CSASTGTGYLIQPQHF	TGCAGTGCTAGCACCGGGACAGGTTATCTTATTCAGCCCCAGCATTTT
TRBV12-3/TRBV12-4	many	TRBJ1-2	.	CASRTHNRRNYGYTF	TGTGCCAGCAGGACCCACAACAGGCGAAACTATGGCTACACCTTC
TRBV4-1	many	TRBJ1-2	.	CASSQIIGLGRDGYTF	TGCGCCAGCAGCCAAATAATTGGACTGGGGCGGGATGGCTACACCTTC
TRBV5-4	many	TRBJ2-5	TRBD1	CASSLGTGTRETQYF	TGTGCCAGCAGCTTGGGGACAGGGACTCGAGAGACCCAGTACTTC
TRBV6-5	many	TRBJ2-7	TRBD1	CASSYVGVGGSEQYF	TGTGCCAGCAGTTACGTAGGGGTAGGGGGCAGCGAGCAGTACTTC
TRBV6-4	medium-sized	TRBJ2-3	.	CASSEGSTDTQYF	TGTGCCAGCAGTGAGGGGAGCACAGATACGCAGTATTTT
TRBV5-4	many	TRBJ2-5	.	CASSLAKKETQYF	TGTGCCAGCAGCTTGGCCAAAAAAGAGACCCAGTACTTC
TRBV28	many	TRBJ1-1	.	CASRKQGRGTEAFF	TGTGCCAGCAGGAAGCAGGGCCGGGGCACTGAAGCTTTCTTT
TRBV7-2	.	TRBJ2-2	.	CASSLVGAGAGTGELFF	TGTGCCAGCAGCTTAGTCGGCGCAGGGGCGGGCACCGGGGAGCTGTTTTTT
TRBV12-3/TRBV12-4	many	TRBJ2-2	.	CASTSRALNTGELFF	TGTGCCAGCACCTCCCGGGCCCTGAACACCGGGGAGCTGTTTTTT
TRBV12-3/TRBV12-4	many	TRBJ2-5	.	CASSDNRDLETQYF	TGTGCCAGCAGTGACAACAGGGATCTAGAGACCCAGTACTTC
TRBV4-3	.	TRBJ2-1	TRBD2	CASSRTGLAAEQFF	TGCGCCAGCAGCCGAACGGGACTAGCGGCCGAGCAGTTCTTC
TRBV24-1	many	TRBJ2-3	.	CATEGNTDTQYF	TGTGCCACCGAGGGGAACACAGATACGCAGTATTTT
TRBV5-5	many	TRBJ2-5	TRBD1	CASSSTGQGAGETQYF	TGTGCCAGCAGCTCGACGGGACAGGGGGCCGGCGAGACCCAGTACTTC
TRBV7-2	medium-sized	TRBJ2-5	.	CASSLASRGGETQYF	TGTGCCAGCAGCTTAGCCTCCAGGGGAGGAGAGACCCAGTACTTC
TRBV20-1	many	TRBJ1-1	TRBD1	CSAPDRGGTEAFF	TGCAGTGCCCCGGACAGGGGAGGCACTGAAGCTTTCTTT
TRBV3-1	many	TRBJ1-2	.	CASSRSIGGANYGYTF	TGTGCCAGCAGCCGATCGATCGGGGGAGCTAACTATGGCTACACCTTC
TRBV9	many	TRBJ1-6	.	CASTLSGLGGPLHF	TGTGCCAGCACCTTATCGGGGTTAGGAGGACCCCTCCACTTT
TRBV5-6	.	TRBJ1-1	.	CASSLAPGRWHTEAFF	TGTGCCAGCAGCTTGGCCCCTGGCAGGTGGCACACTGAAGCTTTCTTT
TRBV4-1	many	TRBJ2-1	TRBD2	CASSQPAGGLLDEQFF	TGCGCCAGCAGCCAACCAGCGGGGGGGCTCTTGGATGAGCAGTTCTTC
TRBV7-8	many	TRBJ1-5	.	CASSAGQLYSNQPQHF	TGTGCCAGCAGCGCTGGACAGCTTTATAGCAATCAGCCCCAGCATTTT
TRBV29-1	many	TRBJ1-1	.	CMVTNTEAFF	TGCATGGTTACGAACACTGAAGCTTTCTTT
TRBV20-1	many	TRBJ2-1	TRBD2	CSARRLAGEGYEQFF	TGCAGTGCTAGAAGACTAGCGGGGGAGGGGTATGAGCAGTTCTTC
TRBV6-1	.	TRBJ2-5	TRBD2	CASSDLGGYETQYF	TGTGCCAGCAGTGATCTCGGGGGGTACGAGACCCAGTACTTC
TRBV2	many	TRBJ2-3	TRBD1	CASRAQGLTDTQYF	TGTGCCAGCAGGGCACAGGGGCTCACAGATACGCAGTATTTT
TRBV12-3/TRBV12-4	.	TRBJ1-6	.	CASSSNRVHSPLHF	TGTGCCAGCAGTTCCAACAGGGTTCACTCACCCCTCCACTTT
TRBV24-1	.	TRBJ2-5	.	CATSDLQIKGGRHGLYQETQYF	TGTGCCACCAGTGATTTGCAAATAAAAGGGGGTCGACACGGCCTTTACCAAGAGACCCAGTACTTC
TRBV28	many	TRBJ2-5	.	CASSPSGPHQYF	TGTGCCAGCAGTCCGAGCGGACCACACCAGTACTTC
TRBV6-5	many	TRBJ1-1	.	CASSYRTSNTEAFF	TGTGCCAGCAGTTACCGGACATCGAACACTGAAGCTTTCTTT
TRBV7-7	many	TRBJ2-7	.	CASSLNRESAYEQYF	TGTGCCAGCAGCTTAAACCGTGAGTCTGCCTACGAGCAGTACTTC
TRBV20-1	few	TRBJ1-6	.	CSARPGALGAYNSPLHF	TGCAGTGCTAGGCCAGGGGCCTTGGGTGCCTATAATTCACCCCTCCACTTT
TRBV7-2	many	TRBJ1-3	.	CASSLGLSTIYF	TGTGCCAGCAGCTTAGGGTTAAGCACCATATATTTT
TRBV5-4	many	TRBJ2-5	TRBD2	CASSLGGLAGAGETQYF	TGTGCCAGCAGCTTGGGGGGACTAGCGGGGGCCGGGGAGACCCAGTACTTC
TRBV30	.	TRBJ1-1	.	CAWTSWNTEAFF	TGTGCCTGGACTTCGTGGAACACTGAAGCTTTCTTT
TRBV11-2	many	TRBJ2-5	.	CASRVATQETQYF	TGTGCCAGCAGAGTGGCGACCCAAGAGACCCAGTACTTC
TRBV27	many	TRBJ1-1	.	CASSLLTGTEAFF	TGTGCCAGCAGTTTATTGACCGGCACTGAAGCTTTCTTT
TRBV6-5	many	TRBJ2-7	.	CASSYFTDGEQYF	TGTGCCAGCAGTTACTTCACGGATGGGGAGCAGTACTTC
TRBV7-2	.	TRBJ1-1	TRBD1	CASSQWTGAMNTEAFF	TGTGCCAGCAGCCAATGGACAGGGGCCATGAACACTGAAGCTTTCTTT
TRBV5-4	.	TRBJ2-1	TRBD1	CASTPAVSGTGGNEQFF	TGTGCCAGCACCCCAGCCGTTTCCGGGACAGGGGGCAATGAGCAGTTCTTC
TRBV12-3/TRBV12-4	many	TRBJ1-1	TRBD1	CASSRQGGNTEAFF	TGTGCCAGCTCCAGACAGGGCGGGAACACTGAAGCTTTCTTT